Listed below are T cell receptor beta chains from one sample, sequenced in a study of patients and donors after allogeneic stem cell transplantation. TCRdb ran MiXCR on the RT-PCR reads and lists one entry per CDR3 protein. Here the sample spans about 31,000 distinct CDR3 sequences, 6.5% to 7% being singletons. Sequenced sample: blood, either unsorted or a sorted T cell fraction (not recorded which). These receptors were collected from a human donor who was either an allogeneic HSCT recipient or a stem cell or donor lymphocyte infusion donor (not recorded which). It is not recorded whose cells these are; they may come from a transplant donor. The conserved cysteine and the conserved F or W are not part of the CDR3 here.

v_call: TRBV4-3; j_call: TRBJ2-1; cdr3_aa: ASSQIGGWYNEQF
v_call: TRBV11-1; j_call: TRBJ2-7; cdr3_aa: ASSLRGRYEQY
v_call: TRBV28; j_call: TRBJ2-7; cdr3_aa: ASSLYGTSYEQY
v_call: TRBV20-1; j_call: TRBJ2-7; cdr3_aa: SARRSLGSYEQY
v_call: TRBV7-3; j_call: TRBJ1-2; cdr3_aa: ASSEQGRSGYT
v_call: TRBV2; j_call: TRBJ1-5; cdr3_aa: ASSDRGNQPQH
v_call: TRBV5-1; j_call: TRBJ2-3; cdr3_aa: ASRATGSTDTQY
v_call: TRBV5-5; j_call: TRBJ2-1; cdr3_aa: ASSFWISSGRAHEQF
v_call: TRBV7-9; j_call: TRBJ2-3; cdr3_aa: ASSPGTSGNTQY
v_call: TRBV29-1; j_call: TRBJ1-3; cdr3_aa: SAITGNTIY
v_call: TRBV6-2/TRBV6-3; j_call: TRBJ2-2; cdr3_aa: ASRTGGAGTGELF
v_call: TRBV28; j_call: TRBJ1-1; cdr3_aa: ASTTDTWEAF
v_call: TRBV4-1; j_call: TRBJ2-3; cdr3_aa: ASRGGLQTTDTQY
v_call: TRBV3-1; j_call: TRBJ1-2; cdr3_aa: ASSQRAGHGYT